This is a list of T cell receptor beta chains from one sample in a study of blood T cell repertoires in COVID-19. Produced via immunoSEQ multiplex PCR; TCRdb's table is partial and in-frame only. The sample holds about 45,000 clones, roughly 80% seen once. The sample taken for sequencing was peripheral blood. All receptors derive from a human donor in a cohort sampled during active COVID-19. The CDR3 runs from the conserved cysteine through the conserved F or W. D genes are given only for firm matches. A row's size may be missing; if present it is once, few, many or a size class.

D	V	J	size	CDR3	DNA
NA	TRBV10-2	TRBJ2-7	NA	CASSERLTDEQYF	TGCGCCAGCAGTGAGCGACTAACAGACGAGCAGTACTTC
TRBD1	TRBV6-5	TRBJ2-1	NA	CASSLRDRGLDEQFF	TGTGCCAGCAGTCTCCGGGACAGGGGGCTGGATGAGCAGTTCTTC
TRBD2	TRBV11-2	TRBJ2-7	NA	CASRPGLGRSSYEQYF	TGTGCCAGCAGGCCGGGACTAGGTCGTAGCTCCTACGAGCAGTACTTC
TRBD1	TRBV7-9	TRBJ2-5	NA	CASSSPGTGHETQYF	TGTGCCAGCAGCTCCCCCGGGACAGGGCACGAGACCCAGTACTTC
NA	TRBV5-5	TRBJ2-7	NA	CASSLDWESSYEQYF	TGTGCCAGCAGCTTGGACTGGGAGAGCTCCTACGAGCAGTACTTC
TRBD1	TRBV6-6	TRBJ2-3	NA	CASSPDRVGTDTQYF	TGTGCCAGCAGCCCCGACAGGGTAGGCACAGATACGCAGTATTTT
NA	TRBV3-1/TRBV3-2	TRBJ2-1	NA	CASSHSAPGLNEQFF	TGTGCCAGCAGCCATTCCGCGCCGGGACTCAATGAGCAGTTCTTC
NA	TRBV3-1/TRBV3-2	TRBJ1-2	NA	CASSRGSHYGYTF	TGTGCCAGCAGCCGAGGGTCGCACTATGGCTACACCTTC
NA	TRBV27	TRBJ2-7	NA	CATQPESGISYEQYF	TGTGCCACCCAACCCGAGAGCGGAATCTCCTACGAGCAGTACTTC
TRBD1	TRBV3-1/TRBV3-2	TRBJ1-1	NA	CASSPRTGMNTEAFF	TGTGCCAGCAGCCCCCGGACAGGTATGAACACTGAAGCTTTCTTT
NA	TRBV7-9	TRBJ2-7	NA	CASSFGSGRAYEQYF	TGTGCCAGCAGCTTCGGTAGCGGAAGAGCCTACGAGCAGTACTTC
NA	TRBV5-5	TRBJ2-7	NA	CASSGEGGYEQYF	TGTGCCAGCAGCGGAGAAGGGGGCTACGAGCAGTACTTC
NA	TRBV4-1	TRBJ2-7	few	CASSPIGGRHYYEQYF	TGCGCCAGCAGCCCTATTGGCGGCCGCCATTACTACGAGCAGTACTTC
TRBD1	TRBV18	TRBJ1-2	NA	CASSPDRERGYTF	TGTGCCAGCTCACCCGACAGGGAGCGAGGCTACACCTTC
NA	TRBV28	TRBJ2-1	NA	CASGRQGGSHEQFF	TGTGCCTCCGGAAGGCAGGGAGGTTCTCATGAGCAGTTCTTC
NA	TRBV11-2	TRBJ2-5	NA	CASSARQDGETQYF	TGTGCCAGCAGCGCTCGACAGGACGGAGAGACCCAGTACTTC
NA	TRBV15	TRBJ1-3	NA	CATSDSLGNTIYF	TGTGCCACCAGCGACAGTCTTGGAAACACCATATATTTT
TRBD1	TRBV5-1	TRBJ2-1	NA	CASSAGTGGHEQFF	TGCGCCAGCAGCGCAGGGACAGGGGGCCATGAGCAGTTCTTC
NA	TRBV9	TRBJ2-7	NA	CASSVDGGSYEQYF	TGTGCCAGCAGCGTAGACGGGGGCTCCTACGAGCAGTACTTC
TRBD2	TRBV5-1	TRBJ2-1	NA	CASSFGTSTYNEQFF	TGCGCCAGCAGCTTTGGGACTAGCACCTACAATGAGCAGTTCTTC
TRBD2	TRBV11-3	TRBJ2-1	NA	CASSLGLTSGSRSYNEQFF	TGTGCCAGCAGCTTGGGGTTGACTAGCGGGAGTCGGTCCTACAATGAGCAGTTCTTC
TRBD1	TRBV19	TRBJ2-3	NA	CASSRDRREDTQYF	TGTGCCAGTTCCAGGGACAGGAGAGAAGATACGCAGTATTTT
NA	TRBV10-3	TRBJ2-7	NA	CAISEPRYEQYF	TGTGCCATCAGTGAGCCACGGTACGAGCAGTACTTC
NA	TRBV29-1	TRBJ2-1	few	CSVEENIVTYNEQFF	TGCAGCGTTGAGGAGAATATAGTTACCTACAATGAGCAGTTCTTC
NA	TRBV30	TRBJ2-5	NA	CAWSGGGKGETQYF	TGTGCCTGGAGCGGAGGGGGCAAGGGAGAGACCCAGTACTTC
TRBD2	TRBV7-8	TRBJ2-7	NA	CASTIAGYGEQYF	TGTGCCAGCACGATAGCGGGGTACGGCGAGCAGTACTTC